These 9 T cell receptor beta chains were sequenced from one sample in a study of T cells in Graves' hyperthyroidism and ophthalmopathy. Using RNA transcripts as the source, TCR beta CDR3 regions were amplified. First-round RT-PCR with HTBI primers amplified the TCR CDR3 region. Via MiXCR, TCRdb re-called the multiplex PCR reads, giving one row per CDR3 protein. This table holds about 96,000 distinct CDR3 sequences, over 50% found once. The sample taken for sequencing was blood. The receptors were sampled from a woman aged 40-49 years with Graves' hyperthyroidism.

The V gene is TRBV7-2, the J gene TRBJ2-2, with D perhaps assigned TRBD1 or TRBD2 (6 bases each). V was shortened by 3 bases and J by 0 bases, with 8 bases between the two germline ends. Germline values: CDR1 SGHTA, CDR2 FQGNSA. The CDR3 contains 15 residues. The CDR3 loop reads CASSLGGANTGELFF. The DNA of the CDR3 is TGTGCCAGCAGCTTGGGGGGCGCGAACACCGGGGAGCTGTTTTTT.

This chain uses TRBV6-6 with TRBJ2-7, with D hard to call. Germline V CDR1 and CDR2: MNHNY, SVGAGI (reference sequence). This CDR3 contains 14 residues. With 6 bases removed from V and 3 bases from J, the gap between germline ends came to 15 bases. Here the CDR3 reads CASSQIALNYEQYF. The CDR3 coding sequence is TGTGCCAGCAGCCAGATAGCTCTAAACTACGAGCAGTACTTC.

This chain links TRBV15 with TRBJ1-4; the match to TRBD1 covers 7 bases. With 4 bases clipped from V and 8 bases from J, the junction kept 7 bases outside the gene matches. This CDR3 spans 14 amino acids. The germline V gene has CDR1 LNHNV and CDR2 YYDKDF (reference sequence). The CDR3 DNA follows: TGTGCCACCAGCACCGACAGGGCAGGGGAAAAACTGTTTTTT. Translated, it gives CATSTDRAGEKLFF. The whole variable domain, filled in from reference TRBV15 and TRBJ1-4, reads DAMVIQNPRYQVTQFGKPVTLSCSQTLNHNVMYWYQQKSSQAPKLLFHYYDKDFNNEADTPDNFQSRRPNTSFCFLDIRSPGLGDTAMYLCATSTDRAGEKLFFGSGTQLSVL.

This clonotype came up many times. CDR3 region: CASSPGTGDEQYF. Here the CDR3 DNA reads TGTGCCAGCAGCCCGGGGACAGGGGACGAGCAGTACTTC. The J gene is TRBJ2-7, the V gene TRBV7-2; TRBD1 aligns across 10 bases. The germline CDR1 and CDR2 sequences are SGHTA and FQGNSA. J gave up 5 bases and V 5 bases, and 3 bases lay outside the gene matches. The CDR3 is made up of 13 amino acids.

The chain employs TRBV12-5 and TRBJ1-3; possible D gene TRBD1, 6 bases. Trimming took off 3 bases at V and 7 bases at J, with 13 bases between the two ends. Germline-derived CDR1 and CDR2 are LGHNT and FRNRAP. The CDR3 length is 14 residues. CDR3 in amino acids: CASGFRTGPNTIYF. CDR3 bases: TGTGCTAGTGGTTTTCGTACAGGGCCTAACACCATATATTTT. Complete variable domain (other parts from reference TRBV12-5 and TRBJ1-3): DARVTQTPRHKVTEMGQEVTMRCQPILGHNTVFWYRQTMMQGLELLAYFRNRAPLDDSGMPKDRFSAEMPDATLATLKIQPSEPRDSAVYFCASGFRTGPNTIYFGEGSWLTVV.

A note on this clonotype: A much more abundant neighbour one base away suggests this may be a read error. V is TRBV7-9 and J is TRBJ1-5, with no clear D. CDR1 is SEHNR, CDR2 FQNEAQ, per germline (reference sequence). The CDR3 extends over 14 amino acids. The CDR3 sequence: CASSPGIGNGPPHF. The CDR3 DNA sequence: TGTGCCAGCAGCCCCGGAATTGGGAACGGGCCCCCGCATTTT.

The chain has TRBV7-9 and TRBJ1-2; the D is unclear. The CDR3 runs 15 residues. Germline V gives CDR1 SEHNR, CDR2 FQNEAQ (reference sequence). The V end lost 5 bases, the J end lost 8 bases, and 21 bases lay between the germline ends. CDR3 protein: CASSAPSGRGGGYTF. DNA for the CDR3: TGTGCCAGCAGCGCCCCTAGCGGGAGAGGTGGAGGCTACACCTTC. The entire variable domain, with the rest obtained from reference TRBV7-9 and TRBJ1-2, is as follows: DTGVSQNPRHKITKRGQNVTFRCDPISEHNRLYWYRQTLGQGPEFLTYFQNEAQLEKSRLLSDRFSAERPKGSFSTLEIQRTEQGDSAMYLCASSAPSGRGGGYTFGSGTRLTVV.

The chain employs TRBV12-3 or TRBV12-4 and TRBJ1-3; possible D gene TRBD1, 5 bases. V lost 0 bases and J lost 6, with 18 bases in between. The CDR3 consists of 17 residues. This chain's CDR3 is CASSLAGGNTGLNTIYF. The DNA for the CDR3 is TGTGCCAGCAGTTTAGCGGGGGGAAACACTGGCTTAAACACCATATATTTT.

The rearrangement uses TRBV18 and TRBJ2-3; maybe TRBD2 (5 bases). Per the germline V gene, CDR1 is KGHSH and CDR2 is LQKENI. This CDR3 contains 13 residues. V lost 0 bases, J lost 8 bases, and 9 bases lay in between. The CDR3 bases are TGTGCCAGCTCACCACCTAGCGAGGGTACGCAGTATTTT. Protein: CASSPPSEGTQYF.